The rows below give T cell receptor beta chains drawn from one sample of a study of T cell changes during pregnancy in multiple sclerosis. Method: immunoSEQ multiplex PCR; TCRdb's copy keeps in-frame clones and lacks some. This sample has roughly 35,000 clones, with approximately 90% found just once. Specimen: CD8+ T cells from peripheral blood mononuclear cells, collected in the first trimester of pregnancy. The source is a female donor with multiple sclerosis, enrolled in a pregnancy study. The CDR3 runs from the conserved cysteine through the conserved F or W. The order of the fields is D gene, V gene, clone size, J gene, CDR3 protein, CDR3 DNA. A D gene is named only where the DNA matches it firmly. Not every row has a clone size; where given, it reads once, few, many or a size class.

d_call: TRBD2
v_call: TRBV27
clone_size: -
j_call: TRBJ2-2
cdr3_aa: CASSLSGRETGELFF
cdr3_nt: TGTGCCAGCAGTTTATCTGGGAGGGAGACCGGGGAGCTGTTTTTT

d_call: TRBD2
v_call: TRBV5-4
clone_size: -
j_call: TRBJ2-5
cdr3_aa: CASSWGGAETQYF
cdr3_nt: TGTGCCAGCAGCTGGGGGGGAGCAGAGACCCAGTACTTC

d_call: TRBD1
v_call: TRBV19
clone_size: -
j_call: TRBJ1-2
cdr3_aa: CASSPTTGDGYTF
cdr3_nt: TGTGCCAGTAGTCCAACGACAGGGGATGGCTACACCTTC

d_call: -
v_call: TRBV5-6
clone_size: -
j_call: TRBJ2-7
cdr3_aa: CASSFREVAYEQYF
cdr3_nt: TGTGCCAGCAGCTTTCGAGAGGTGGCCTACGAGCAGTACTTC

d_call: TRBD2
v_call: TRBV5-6
clone_size: -
j_call: TRBJ2-7
cdr3_aa: CASSLAKTSRGEEQYF
cdr3_nt: TGTGCCAGCAGCTTGGCCAAGACTAGCCGGGGGGAGGAGCAGTACTTC

d_call: -
v_call: TRBV7-9
clone_size: -
j_call: TRBJ1-4
cdr3_aa: CASRDRGNEKLFF
cdr3_nt: TGTGCCAGCAGGGACAGAGGTAATGAAAAACTGTTTTTT

d_call: -
v_call: TRBV6-5
clone_size: -
j_call: TRBJ2-2
cdr3_aa: CASSYWGDNTGELFF
cdr3_nt: TGTGCCAGCAGTTACTGGGGGGATAACACCGGGGAGCTGTTTTTT

d_call: -
v_call: TRBV28
clone_size: -
j_call: TRBJ2-5
cdr3_aa: CASSLFPSSMETQYF
cdr3_nt: TGTGCCAGCAGTTTGTTCCCAAGTAGTATGGAGACCCAGTACTTC

d_call: TRBD2
v_call: TRBV9
clone_size: -
j_call: TRBJ2-3
cdr3_aa: CASSVESSGSDTQYF
cdr3_nt: TGTGCCAGCAGCGTAGAATCTAGCGGGAGTGATACGCAGTATTTT

d_call: -
v_call: TRBV2
clone_size: -
j_call: TRBJ2-1
cdr3_aa: CASSGQSYNEQFF
cdr3_nt: TGTGCCAGCAGTGGACAGTCCTACAATGAGCAGTTCTTC

d_call: -
v_call: TRBV28
clone_size: -
j_call: TRBJ1-5
cdr3_aa: CASTRTGGGQPQHF
cdr3_nt: TGTGCCAGCACCCGTACGGGGGGCGGACAGCCCCAGCATTTT

d_call: TRBD2
v_call: TRBV2
clone_size: once
j_call: TRBJ2-5
cdr3_aa: CASSDPGLATETQYF
cdr3_nt: TGTGCCAGCAGTGACCCGGGACTAGCTACAGAGACCCAGTACTTC

d_call: TRBD1
v_call: TRBV28
clone_size: -
j_call: TRBJ1-1
cdr3_aa: CASWTGTMNTEAFF
cdr3_nt: TGTGCCAGCTGGACAGGAACTATGAACACTGAAGCTTTCTTT

d_call: -
v_call: TRBV30
clone_size: once
j_call: TRBJ2-3
cdr3_aa: CAWSVPDKGGTDTQYF
cdr3_nt: TGTGCCTGGAGTGTACCGGACAAGGGGGGCACAGATACGCAGTATTTT

d_call: -
v_call: TRBV29-1
clone_size: -
j_call: TRBJ2-2
cdr3_aa: CSGEIGGGNTGELFF
cdr3_nt: TGCAGCGGCGAGATCGGAGGCGGAAACACCGGGGAGCTGTTTTTT

d_call: TRBD1
v_call: TRBV28
clone_size: -
j_call: TRBJ1-1
cdr3_aa: CASSITGTDTEAFF
cdr3_nt: TGTGCCAGCAGTATTACCGGGACAGACACTGAAGCTTTCTTT

d_call: -
v_call: TRBV27
clone_size: -
j_call: TRBJ2-1
cdr3_aa: CASSSPSASSYNEQFF
cdr3_nt: TGTGCCAGCAGTTCGCCTAGCGCGAGCTCCTACAATGAGCAGTTCTTC

d_call: TRBD1
v_call: TRBV27
clone_size: -
j_call: TRBJ2-5
cdr3_aa: CASSSYSGQGETQYF
cdr3_nt: TGTGCCAGCAGTTCGTACTCGGGACAGGGTGAGACCCAGTACTTC

d_call: -
v_call: TRBV7-9
clone_size: -
j_call: TRBJ2-1
cdr3_aa: CASSPSGGGTYNEQFF
cdr3_nt: TGTGCCAGCAGCCCGTCGGGAGGGGGCACCTACAATGAGCAGTTCTTC

d_call: TRBD1
v_call: TRBV7-9
clone_size: -
j_call: TRBJ2-3
cdr3_aa: CASMGTGGPDTQYF
cdr3_nt: TGTGCCAGCATGGGGACAGGGGGACCAGATACGCAGTATTTT

d_call: -
v_call: TRBV5-4
clone_size: -
j_call: TRBJ2-3
cdr3_aa: CASSAGLLDTQYF
cdr3_nt: TGTGCCAGCAGCGCTGGACTGCTAGATACGCAGTATTTT

d_call: -
v_call: TRBV27
clone_size: -
j_call: TRBJ2-1
cdr3_aa: CASSLTLSYNEQFF
cdr3_nt: TGTGCCAGCAGTTTGACTCTTTCCTACAATGAGCAGTTCTTC

d_call: TRBD1
v_call: TRBV5-1
clone_size: -
j_call: TRBJ1-4
cdr3_aa: CASSLGQGAEKLFF
cdr3_nt: TGCGCCAGCAGCTTGGGGCAGGGGGCGGAAAAACTGTTTTTT

d_call: TRBD1
v_call: TRBV5-1
clone_size: -
j_call: TRBJ1-1
cdr3_aa: CASSSRQGALSTEAFF
cdr3_nt: TGCGCCAGCAGCTCCCGACAGGGGGCTCTTAGCACTGAAGCTTTCTTT

d_call: -
v_call: TRBV6-5
clone_size: few
j_call: TRBJ1-1
cdr3_aa: CASQPGLNTEAFF
cdr3_nt: TGTGCCAGTCAACCAGGCCTGAACACTGAAGCTTTCTTT

d_call: TRBD1
v_call: TRBV19
clone_size: -
j_call: TRBJ1-5
cdr3_aa: CASRVGTGNQPQHF
cdr3_nt: TGTGCCAGTAGAGTCGGGACAGGCAATCAGCCCCAGCATTTT

d_call: -
v_call: TRBV5-1
clone_size: -
j_call: TRBJ2-7
cdr3_aa: CASSLGRQGGDEQYF
cdr3_nt: TGCGCCAGCAGCTTGGGGAGGCAGGGGGGCGACGAGCAGTACTTC

d_call: -
v_call: TRBV28
clone_size: -
j_call: TRBJ2-7
cdr3_aa: CASSYTGSSEQYF
cdr3_nt: TGTGCCAGCAGTTACACAGGGTCCAGCGAGCAGTACTTC

d_call: TRBD1
v_call: TRBV28
clone_size: -
j_call: TRBJ2-7
cdr3_aa: CASGTAYEQYF
cdr3_nt: TGTGCCAGCGGGACAGCGTACGAGCAGTACTTC

d_call: TRBD2
v_call: TRBV15
clone_size: -
j_call: TRBJ2-3
cdr3_aa: CATSQGLAGLDTDTQYF
cdr3_nt: TGTGCCACCAGCCAGGGACTAGCGGGACTAGACACAGATACGCAGTATTTT

d_call: TRBD1
v_call: TRBV14
clone_size: -
j_call: TRBJ2-6
cdr3_aa: CASSQDRTWTGRAGANVLTF
cdr3_nt: TGTGCCAGCAGCCAAGATAGGACGTGGACAGGTCGAGCTGGGGCCAACGTCCTGACTTTC

d_call: -
v_call: TRBV28
clone_size: -
j_call: TRBJ2-7
cdr3_aa: CASSPIGGGNYEQYF
cdr3_nt: TGTGCCAGCAGCCCGATCGGTGGGGGGAACTACGAGCAGTACTTC

d_call: TRBD1
v_call: TRBV28
clone_size: once
j_call: TRBJ1-5
cdr3_aa: CASSWGQLSNQPQHF
cdr3_nt: TGTGCCAGCAGCTGGGGACAGCTTAGCAATCAGCCCCAGCATTTT

d_call: -
v_call: TRBV9
clone_size: -
j_call: TRBJ1-1
cdr3_aa: CASSVGGALNTEAFF
cdr3_nt: TGTGCCAGCAGCGTGGGGGGGGCTCTGAACACTGAAGCTTTCTTT

d_call: -
v_call: TRBV27
clone_size: once
j_call: TRBJ1-5
cdr3_aa: CASSLTFQVNQPQHF
cdr3_nt: TGTGCCAGCAGTCTTACTTTTCAGGTGAATCAGCCCCAGCATTTT

d_call: -
v_call: TRBV5-1
clone_size: -
j_call: TRBJ2-1
cdr3_aa: CASSPGEGGIYNEQFF
cdr3_nt: TGCGCCAGCAGCCCGGGGGAGGGGGGCATTTACAATGAGCAGTTCTTC

d_call: TRBD2
v_call: TRBV7-3
clone_size: -
j_call: TRBJ2-3
cdr3_aa: CASSTPTSGRAIDTQYF
cdr3_nt: TGTGCCAGCAGCACCCCGACTAGCGGGAGGGCCATAGATACGCAGTATTTT

d_call: -
v_call: TRBV6-6
clone_size: -
j_call: TRBJ2-7
cdr3_aa: CASSILISARAGEQYF
cdr3_nt: TGTGCCAGCAGTATCTTGATTTCCGCCCGAGCAGGAGAGCAGTACTTC

d_call: TRBD2
v_call: TRBV28
clone_size: -
j_call: TRBJ2-5
cdr3_aa: CASSLPPSGTYKETQYF
cdr3_nt: TGTGCCAGCAGCCTCCCCCCTAGCGGGACTTACAAAGAGACCCAGTACTTC

d_call: TRBD2
v_call: TRBV7-2
clone_size: -
j_call: TRBJ2-7
cdr3_aa: CASSSRLANYEQYF
cdr3_nt: TGTGCCAGCAGCTCCCGACTAGCTAACTACGAGCAGTACTTC

d_call: TRBD1
v_call: TRBV2
clone_size: -
j_call: TRBJ2-7
cdr3_aa: CATSGTGSHEQYF
cdr3_nt: TGTGCCACCTCCGGGACAGGGTCCCACGAGCAGTACTTC

d_call: -
v_call: TRBV15
clone_size: -
j_call: TRBJ2-1
cdr3_aa: CATSRGRMAYNEQFF
cdr3_nt: TGTGCCACCAGCAGGGGGAGGATGGCCTACAATGAGCAGTTCTTC

d_call: TRBD2
v_call: TRBV5-8
clone_size: -
j_call: TRBJ2-3
cdr3_aa: CASSGLASSTDTQYF
cdr3_nt: TGTGCCAGCAGCGGACTAGCCTCTAGCACAGATACGCAGTATTTT

d_call: -
v_call: TRBV15
clone_size: -
j_call: TRBJ2-1
cdr3_aa: CATSRVVPSDEQFF
cdr3_nt: TGTGCCACCAGCAGAGTAGTCCCCAGCGATGAGCAGTTCTTC

d_call: TRBD2
v_call: TRBV15
clone_size: -
j_call: TRBJ2-5
cdr3_aa: CATSKVRTRCRETQYF
cdr3_nt: TGTGCCACCAGCAAAGTGCGGACTAGATGCCGTGAGACCCAGTACTTC

d_call: -
v_call: TRBV5-6
clone_size: -
j_call: TRBJ2-7
cdr3_aa: CASSLGQAGEQYF
cdr3_nt: TGTGCCAGCAGCTTGGGACAGGCCGGCGAGCAGTACTTC